This TCR beta chain came from a study of T-cell reconstitution after alpha-beta-depleted transplantation in children. Overall study results and limits: Several hundred rapidly expanded clones from non-depleted graft cells reportedly supplied alpha-beta T cells about two months post-transplant. When one year had passed after transplant, most T-cell counts and diversity came from newly produced T cells.

During its preparation, the TCRbeta library received unique molecular identifiers. MiXCR, run by TCRdb on the PCR reads, gives a single entry per CDR3 protein. The sample contains 120,000 or so distinct CDR3 sequences, about 23% of which appear only once. As regards this clonotype: Antigen: not known.

V dropped 10 bases and J dropped 1 base, with 23 bases sitting between them. Germline CDR1 reads MNHEY; CDR2 reads SMNVEV (reference sequence). This CDR3 region has 16 residues. Sequencing used PBMCs, mostly from graft donor cells, obtained 180 days after TCRalphabeta/CD19-depleted stem cell transplant. The origin of this receptor is a male patient aged 2 to 10 who had a stem cell transplant for chronic granulomatous disease, so the T cells may come from the graft donor. V and J are TRBV27 and TRBJ2-7, with D possibly TRBD2 on 6 matching bases. CDR3 coding DNA: TGTGCCACCGCATTATACACACTAGCAGTTTCCTACGAGCAGTACTTC. Protein: CATALYTLAVSYEQYF.